Each of the 7 T cell receptor beta chains below was sequenced from the same sample in a study of blood T cell repertoires in COVID-19. Generated by immunoSEQ multiplex PCR, the TCRdb table keeps only in-frame clones and is missing some. The sample lists approximately 130,000 clones, approximately 85% occurring once. Sequencing was performed on peripheral blood. Source of these receptors: a human donor in a cohort sampled during active COVID-19.

This rearrangement joins TRBV5-6 to TRBJ2-3; a possible D gene is TRBD2 (5 bases). CDR1 is SGHDT and CDR2 is YYEEEE in the germline V gene. Trimming cost V 3 bases and J 0 bases, with 5 bases left between them. The CDR3 totals 13 residues. The CDR3, as DNA: TGTGCCAGCAGCTGGACTAGCACAGATACGCAGTATTTT. It encodes CASSWTSTDTQYF.

This chain joins TRBV12-5 and TRBJ2-7; D is unclear. Germline lookup yields CDR1 LGHNT and CDR2 FRNRAP. The CDR3 has 13 amino acids. The V gene lost 1 base and the J gene lost 3 bases, with 7 bases spanning the gap. CDR3 protein: CASGLAQSYEQYF. The CDR3, as DNA: TGTGCTAGTGGTTTGGCACAGAGCTACGAGCAGTACTTC.

This clone appeared a single time. The chain combines TRBV1 with TRBJ1-2. TRBV1 is a documented pseudogene. The CDR3 spans 15 residues. CDR3 in DNA: TGCACCAGCAGCCAAAAAGGAGAGCAATATCGGGGCTACACCTTC. Its protein product is CTSSQKGEQYRGYTF.

The chain carries TRBV6-6 and TRBJ1-1; tentative D call: TRBD1 (5 bases). The germline CDR1 and CDR2 sequences are MNHNY and SVGAGI (reference sequence). V was clipped by 6 bases and J by 3 bases, with 14 bases between them. The CDR3 is 14 residues long. CDR3 DNA: TGTGCCAGCAGATTACCGGGGGGTGACACTGAAGCTTTCTTT. Protein: CASRLPGGDTEAFF.

V and J are TRBV30 and TRBJ2-1; 7 bases line up with TRBD2. J was trimmed by 2 bases and V by 0 bases; bases with no gene match: 4. Per germline, CDR1 GTSNPN and CDR2 SVGIG (reference sequence). The CDR3 sequence is 15 residues long. Written as DNA, the CDR3 is TGTGCCTGGAGTGTACTGAGCGGGGCCTACAATGAGCAGTTCTTC. This translates into CAWSVLSGAYNEQFF.

CDR3 bases: TGTGCCAGCAGCTCTCCGGGATCCCTCGGGAATGAGCAGTTCTTC. As protein: CASSSPGSLGNEQFF. The rearrangement uses TRBV11-3 and TRBJ2-1, with D perhaps TRBD2 (5 bases). Germline loops: CDR1 SGHNT, CDR2 YENEEA. The CDR3 totals 15 residues. Trimming pared 4 bases from V and 7 bases from J, leaving 17 bases between. Supplemented by reference TRBV11-3 and TRBJ2-1, the full variable domain reads EAGVVQSPRYKIIEKKQPVAFWCNPISGHNTLYWYLQNLGQGPELLIRYENEEAVDDSQLPKDRFSAERLKGVDSTLKIQPAELGDSAVYLCASSSPGSLGNEQFFGPGTRLTVL.

V is TRBV10-3 and J is TRBJ1-4; D uncertain. The length of the CDR3 is 13 residues. In germline, CDR1 is ENHRY, CDR2 SYGVKD. With 5 bases removed from V and 7 bases from J, the gap between germline ends came to 11 bases. Here the CDR3 DNA reads TGTGCCATCAGTTCGGGAGGTGGTGAAAAACTGTTTTTT. It yields the protein CAISSGGGEKLFF.